Each of the 15 T cell receptor beta chains below was sequenced from the same sample in a study of blood T cell repertoires in COVID-19 (dated by TCRdb to between 2020 and 2021). The library was produced with the immunoSEQ multiplex PCR assay. Entries here come from immuneACCESS through TCRdb and include only in-frame sequences with V and J called. Some clones fail to appear in such tables; in the studies checked, an unresolved V gene covers under half of the shortfall, and the cause of the remainder is unknown. Across this sample there are 300,000 or so clones, with more than 75% seen only once. The ten largest clones add up to 1% of the sample. Sequenced input: peripheral blood. All receptors come from a man aged 50-60 years with active or convalescent COVID-19.

J is TRBJ2-3 and V is TRBV6-5; the match to TRBD2 covers 7 bases. The germline CDR1 and CDR2 sequences are MNHEY and SVGAGI. V lost 4 bases to trimming and J lost 3 bases; unmatched junction nucleotides: 10. The CDR3 spans 16 residues. CDR3: CASSLVFGGRTDTQYF. The CDR3 coding sequence is TGTGCCAGCAGTTTGGTCTTCGGCGGGAGAACAGATACGCAGTATTTT.

The chain couples TRBV3-1 (or the pseudogene TRBV3-2) to TRBJ1-5, with 8 nucleotides matching TRBD1. V lost 4 bases to trimming and J lost 5 bases; unmatched junction nucleotides: 4. This CDR3 contains 14 residues. Germline CDR1 and CDR2: LGHDT and YNNKEL (reference sequence). The CDR3 protein is CASSLTTGDQPQHF. CDR3 coding DNA: TGTGCCAGCAGCCTTACGACAGGGGATCAGCCCCAGCATTTT.

This chain connects TRBV28 to TRBJ2-5, with D hard to call. V lost 4 bases and J 5 bases, leaving 8 bases between the germline ends. The CDR3 extends over 12 amino acids. CDR1 and CDR2 from the germline V gene are MDHEN and SYDVKM. As DNA, the CDR3 is TGTGCCAGCAGTTCTATTGAGGAGACCCAGTACTTC. It specifies CASSSIEETQYF.

The chain is built from TRBV4-2 and TRBJ2-7; TRBD2 aligns across 14 bases. Per germline, CDR1 LGHNA and CDR2 YNFKEQ. CDR3 length equals 18 residues. Unmatched junction bases numbered 8, after V lost 1 base and J lost 3 bases. The CDR3 DNA reads as TGTGCCAGCAGCCAAGTGGGACTAGCGGGAGTTGGGGGCTACGAGCAGTACTTC. Translation gives CASSQVGLAGVGGYEQYF.

This clone has more than one count but fewer than ten. The V call is TRBV28, the J call TRBJ1-1; 7 positions agree with TRBD1. Germline lookup yields CDR1 MDHEN and CDR2 SYDVKM. V was pared by 5 bases and J by 1 base, with 4 bases of the junction left unmatched. The CDR3 extends over 14 amino acids. CDR3 loop: CASSGDRANTEAFF. CDR3 sequence (DNA): TGTGCCAGCAGTGGCGACAGGGCGAACACTGAAGCTTTCTTT. The full variable domain, its missing parts supplied by reference TRBV28 and TRBJ1-1, is DVKVTQSSRYLVKRTGEKVFLECVQDMDHENMFWYRQDPGLGLRLIYFSYDVKMKEKGDIPEGYSVSREKKERFSLILESASTNQTSMYLCASSGDRANTEAFFGQGTRLTVV.

J is TRBJ2-2 and V is TRBV5-6; unclear D gene. The CDR3 is 14 amino acids. Trimming removed 3 bases from V and 4 bases from J, with 10 bases in between. CDR1 SGHDT and CDR2 YYEEEE come from the germline V gene. The CDR3 protein is CASSYTEVTGELFF. As DNA, the CDR3 is TGTGCCAGCAGCTACACTGAGGTCACCGGGGAGCTGTTTTTT.

V usage is TRBV28 and J usage is TRBJ1-2, with D perhaps matching TRBD1 (6 bases). The CDR3 covers 17 residues. Per germline, CDR1 MDHEN and CDR2 SYDVKM. V was shortened by 2 bases and J by 2 bases, with 18 bases between the two germline ends. The CDR3 sequence: CASSLDDTPGGNYGYTF. The CDR3 nucleotides read TGTGCCAGCAGTTTAGACGACACCCCGGGGGGCAACTATGGCTACACCTTC.

This chain links TRBV5-4 with TRBJ2-1; TRBD1 aligns across 11 bases. The length of the CDR3 is 14 residues. V dropped 3 bases and J dropped 9; count of bases not matched to a gene: 5. Per the germline V gene, CDR1 is SGHNT and CDR2 is YYREEE (reference sequence). CDR3 in DNA: TGTGCCAGCAGCTCAGGACAGGGGGCCGGTGAGCAGTTCTTC. Translation: CASSSGQGAGEQFF.

The V call is TRBV27, the J call TRBJ2-7; D is undetermined. V dropped 2 bases and J dropped 6 bases, with 11 bases sitting between them. The CDR3 is made up of 13 amino acids. Per germline, CDR1 MNHEY and CDR2 SMNVEV (reference sequence). CDR3 sequence: CASSLNRLREQYF. The DNA of the CDR3 is TGTGCCAGCAGTTTAAACCGGTTGCGCGAGCAGTACTTC.

The chain uses TRBV11-1 and TRBJ2-1, with 10 bases lining up with TRBD1. Germline assignment: CDR1 SGHAT and CDR2 FQDESV (reference sequence). The CDR3 is made up of 13 amino acids. Trimming took 5 bases from V and 8 from J; bases not matched to a gene: 3. The CDR3 here is CASSRDRGDEQFF. The CDR3, as DNA: TGTGCCAGCAGCCGGGACAGGGGCGATGAGCAGTTCTTC. Full variable domain (missing parts from reference TRBV11-1 and TRBJ2-1): EAEVAQSPRYKITEKSQAVAFWCDPISGHATLYWYRQILGQGPELLVQFQDESVVDDSQLPKDRFSAERLKGVDSTLKIQPAELGDSAMYLCASSRDRGDEQFFGPGTRLTVL.

This clone occurred once. The chain has TRBV28 and TRBJ1-4; D is ambiguous. Germline V gives CDR1 MDHEN, CDR2 SYDVKM. There are 14 residues in the CDR3. Trimming pared 6 bases from V and 8 bases from J, leaving 16 bases between. CDR3 sequence reads: CASRTEGGWEKLFF. CDR3 bases: TGTGCCAGCAGGACGGAGGGCGGTTGGGAAAAACTGTTTTTT.

DNA of the CDR3: TGTGCCAGTAGTATAGCCCGGACAGGGCCCCTTGGTCTGTTTTTT. Amino acids: CASSIARTGPLGLFF. The rearrangement uses TRBV19 and TRBJ1-4, with 8 bases identical to TRBD1. CDR1 and CDR2 from the germline V gene are LNHDA and SQIVND (reference sequence). V lost 1 base, J lost 14 bases, and 12 bases stayed unmatched. This CDR3 region has 15 residues.

This chain connects TRBV19 to TRBJ1-1; TRBD1 is a possible D gene (6 bases). The CDR3 spans 12 residues. Germline V gene sequence: CDR1 LNHDA, CDR2 SQIVND (reference sequence). V was shortened by 6 bases and J by 6 bases, with 11 bases between the two germline ends. CDR3 coding DNA: TGTGCCAGTAGGTGGGCAGGGGCTGAAGCTTTCTTT. Protein: CASRWAGAEAFF.

This chain uses TRBV28 with TRBJ2-7, with 9 bases fitting TRBD1. This CDR3 has 14 amino acids. J was trimmed by 2 bases and V by 5 bases; bases with no gene match: 4. Germline V gene data show CDR1 as MDHEN and CDR2 as SYDVKM. CDR3 nucleotides: TGTGCCAGCAGTCTGGGACAGGGAGCCTACGAGCAGTACTTC. This gives the protein CASSLGQGAYEQYF.

The V call is TRBV27, the J call TRBJ2-3; 7 bases agree with TRBD1. The junction had 10 bases not matched to a gene; V was cut back by 6 bases and J by 1 base. Germline CDR1 and CDR2: MNHEY and SMNVEV (reference sequence). This CDR3 contains 16 residues. DNA of the CDR3: TGTGCCAGCAGCGTACTGGAAGGGGGCCGCACAGATACGCAGTATTTT. Residues: CASSVLEGGRTDTQYF.